This entry lists 8 T cell receptor beta chains sequenced from one sample in a study of T cells in Graves' hyperthyroidism and ophthalmopathy. Researchers took RNA transcripts and amplified the TCR beta CDR3 regions from them. Primed by the HTBI set, a first-round RT-PCR was run on the TCR CDR3. TCRdb used MiXCR to reprocess the multiplex PCR reads, holding one entry per CDR3 protein. The sample yields 600,000 or so distinct CDR3 sequences, around 16% seen once. The sequencing input was blood. These receptors came from a woman aged 25 to 39 with Graves' hyperthyroidism.

This clonotype was counted between two and nine times. This sequence joins TRBV7-2 and TRBJ2-7; D call uncertain. The length of the CDR3 is 14 residues. Trimming shortened V by 8 bases and J by 6 bases, and 20 bases separated the two germline ends. Per germline, CDR1 SGHTA and CDR2 FQGNSA. CDR3 loop: CASAPPGRASEQYF. The CDR3 nucleotides are TGTGCCAGCGCCCCCCCGGGCCGGGCTAGCGAGCAGTACTTC.

This clonotype was counted between two and nine times. The V and J genes are TRBV2 and TRBJ2-7; either TRBD1 or TRBD2 may supply D (6 bases each). Germline loops: CDR1 SNHLY, CDR2 FYNNEI. V was trimmed by 8 bases and J by 1 base, leaving 18 bases between them. The length of the CDR3 is 15 residues. The CDR3 nucleotides are TGTGCCAGCGGGGGGCGGATCGGGGAGTCCTACGAGCAGTACTTC. Protein product: CASGGRIGESYEQYF.

CDR3 nucleotides: TGTGCCAGCAGCGTAGTAACCGAGACCGGGGAGCTGTTTTTT. Protein product: CASSVVTETGELFF. The chain couples TRBV9 to TRBJ2-2; D gene unclear. Trimming stripped 0 bases from V and 5 bases from J, with 8 bases between. Germline assignment: CDR1 SGDLS and CDR2 YYNGEE. This CDR3 region has 14 residues.

The sample holds many counts of this clonotype. The rearrangement uses TRBV7-9 and TRBJ2-7; TRBD1 or TRBD2 may be the D gene (5 bases each). The germline CDR1 and CDR2 sequences are SEHNR and FQNEAQ (reference sequence). The CDR3 consists of 19 residues. The V gene lost 1 base and the J gene lost 1 base, with 23 bases spanning the gap. The CDR3 region is CASSLGAYGLGDLSYEQYF. CDR3 DNA sequence: TGTGCCAGCAGCTTAGGGGCATATGGTTTGGGGGATCTTTCCTACGAGCAGTACTTC.

This clonotype was counted many times. The chain recombines TRBV5-1 with TRBJ2-7; 12 bases map to TRBD2. The CDR3 consists of 16 residues. V shed 4 bases, J shed 5 bases, and the junction held 10 bases outside the gene matches. Germline V CDR1 and CDR2: SGHRS, YFSETQ. CDR3 sequence (DNA): TGCGCCAGCAGCGGGGGTCTAGCGGGAGGGACCCACGAGCAGTACTTC. It codes for CASSGGLAGGTHEQYF.

The CDR3 bases are TGTGCCACCAGTGATTTTTCCGTCGGAGATACGCAGTATTTT. The encoded protein is CATSDFSVGDTQYF. The chain uses TRBV24-1 and TRBJ2-3; no reliable D call. The V end was cut by 1 base, the J end by 5 bases, with 9 bases between. This CDR3 is built from 14 residues. Germline CDR1 reads KGHDR; CDR2 reads SFDVKD.

Many counts were recorded for this clonotype. V gene TRBV7-2 combines with J gene TRBJ2-5, with D possibly matching TRBD2 (6 bases). V lost 1 base and J 2 bases, leaving 17 bases between the germline ends. The length of the CDR3 is 17 residues. Germline V gene lookup returns CDR1 SGHTA and CDR2 FQGNSA. CDR3 in DNA: TGTGCCAGCAGCTTAGTGACGGGAGCTCCGGGACAAGAGACCCAGTACTTC. This codes for CASSLVTGAPGQETQYF.

This clonotype came up a few times. The gene calls are TRBV12-5 and TRBJ1-2; D remains unclear. Germline values: CDR1 LGHNT, CDR2 FRNRAP. This CDR3 region has 13 residues. With 4 bases removed from V and 4 bases from J, the gap between germline ends came to 10 bases. CDR3 coding DNA: TGTGCTAGTGGTTCGGACGAATCCTATGGCTACACCTTC. Protein: CASGSDESYGYTF.